The source of this T cell receptor beta chain is a study of siplizumab effects on memory and regulatory T cells. Points from the study as a whole: Proliferating Tregs' suppressive function in siplizumab cultures went unconfirmed.

Trimming cost V 1 base and J 0 bases; bases outside gene matches: 2. The CDR3 is 16 amino acids. Per germline, CDR1 MNHNS and CDR2 SASEGT. As regards this clone: Antigen specificity is unknown.

The assay was immunoSEQ multiplex PCR, and TCRdb's table has in-frame clones only and misses some. The table lists about 100,000 clones, more than 85% of them singletons, with about 0.15% in the top ten. Sequencing was performed on CD4+ T cells sorted from blood. The rearrangement joins TRBV6-1 to TRBJ2-1; 8 bases fit TRBD1. The receptor's source is a human donor in good health. The CDR3 reads CASSEVTGGSYNEQFF. CDR3 nucleotides: TGTGCCAGCAGTGAAGTCACAGGGGGCTCCTACAATGAGCAGTTCTTC.